The 29 T cell receptor beta chains below all came from one sample that was sequenced in a study of blood T cell repertoires in COVID-19. Measured with immunoSEQ multiplex PCR; TCRdb has only the in-frame clones, and not every one. The sample carries about 250,000 clones, 70% to 90% recorded once. What was sequenced was peripheral blood. The receptors were gathered from a man aged 18-30 years with active or convalescent COVID-19.

The genes are TRBV4-2 and TRBJ2-1; tentatively, D is TRBD1 (6 bases). The germline CDR1 and CDR2 sequences are LGHNA and YNFKEQ. CDR3 length: 14 amino acids. With 2 bases removed from V and 10 bases from J, the gap between germline ends came to 15 bases. CDR3 amino acids: CASSQRWTEREQFF. DNA of the CDR3: TGTGCCAGCAGCCAACGGTGGACAGAACGCGAGCAGTTCTTC.

As regards this clone: With a much larger clone just one base away, this may be a read error. This rearrangement joins TRBV2 to TRBJ2-1, with TRBD2 matching 14 bases. This CDR3 comprises 15 residues. The V gene's germline CDR1 is SNHLY and CDR2 FYNNEI. V trimming: 5 bases; J trimming: 4 bases; junction bases outside the gene matches: 1. The CDR3 is CASSRTSGGYNEQFF. The CDR3 coding sequence is TGTGCCAGCAGTAGGACTAGCGGGGGGTACAATGAGCAGTTCTTC.

The chain couples TRBV13 to TRBJ2-7; 9 bases agree with TRBD1. CDR1 PRHDT and CDR2 FYEKMQ come from the germline V gene (reference sequence). Germline trimming cut 2 bases from V and 2 bases from J; bases unmatched to any gene: 1. The CDR3 is 14 residues long. CDR3: CASSLRQGAYEQYF. The DNA for the CDR3 is TGTGCCAGCAGCTTAAGACAGGGGGCCTACGAGCAGTACTTC.

The CDR3 DNA reads TGTGCCAGCAGTCAGACAGGGGCCGAGCAGTTCTTC. This codes for CASSQTGAEQFF. The chain carries TRBV6-5 and TRBJ2-1; TRBD1 matches 8 bases. J gave up 10 bases and V 5 bases, and 4 bases lay outside the gene matches. The length of the CDR3 is 12 residues. The germline gives CDR1 MNHEY, CDR2 SVGAGI.

The table lists this clone with a few counts. The chain joins TRBV7-2 to TRBJ1-5; TRBD1 matches at 10 bases. V was pared by 1 base and J by 5 bases, with 2 bases of the junction left unmatched. From germline, CDR1 is SGHTA and CDR2 FQGNSA. CDR3 size: 15 residues. The CDR3 reads CASSLGTGGHQPQHF. The DNA of the CDR3 is TGTGCCAGCAGCTTAGGGACAGGGGGGCATCAGCCCCAGCATTTT.

This chain uses TRBV28 with TRBJ1-5; D gene ambiguous. CDR3 length equals 15 residues. V lost 2 bases and J lost 2, with 10 bases in between. CDR1 MDHEN and CDR2 SYDVKM come from the germline V gene. The CDR3 DNA follows: TGTGCCAGCAGTTTAACCGTAGTGGGCAATCAGCCCCAGCATTTT. It is translated as CASSLTVVGNQPQHF.

V usage is TRBV28 and J usage is TRBJ2-3; D perhaps matches TRBD1 (5 bases). Germline CDR1 MDHEN, CDR2 SYDVKM. The CDR3 runs 13 residues. V dropped 9 bases and J dropped 2 bases, with 12 bases sitting between them. CDR3 amino acids: CASSQGDTDTQYF. The DNA of the CDR3 is TGTGCCAGTTCCCAAGGGGACACAGATACGCAGTATTTT.

CDR3 residues: CASSLARDYPNTGELFF. In nucleotides, the CDR3 is TGTGCCAGCAGCTTAGCGAGGGACTACCCGAACACCGGGGAGCTGTTTTTT. J is TRBJ2-2 and V is TRBV11-2; TRBD2 agrees at 7 bases. The CDR3 consists of 17 residues. After removal of 1 base from V and 0 bases from J, the junction contained 5 bases not matched to a gene. Germline CDR1 SGHAT, CDR2 FQNNGV. The full variable domain, completed using reference TRBV11-2 and TRBJ2-2, is EAGVAQSPRYKIIEKRQSVAFWCNPISGHATLYWYQQILGQGPKLLIQFQNNGVVDDSQLPKDRFSAERLKGVDSTLKIQPAKLEDSAVYLCASSLARDYPNTGELFFGEGSRLTVL.

This sequence joins TRBV29-1 and TRBJ2-1, with 7 bases matching TRBD2. The junction had 6 bases not matched to a gene; V was cut back by 7 bases and J by 6 bases. Germline values: CDR1 SQVTM, CDR2 ANQGSEA. The CDR3 runs 12 residues. This CDR3 is CSGNREANEQFF. In DNA, the CDR3 is TGCAGCGGCAATCGGGAGGCCAATGAGCAGTTCTTC.

This clone was seen repeatedly, ten times or more. The V and J genes are TRBV7-9 and TRBJ1-6; 10 bases agree with TRBD1. The CDR3 is 15 amino acids. V gave up 5 bases and J gave up 8 bases; unmatched junction bases: 6. Germline CDR1 is SEHNR and CDR2 is FQNEAQ (reference sequence). The CDR3 nucleotides are TGTGCCAGCAGCCCGACGGGGACAGGGGATTCACCCCTCCACTTT. The encoded protein is CASSPTGTGDSPLHF. The whole variable domain, remainder taken from reference TRBV7-9 and TRBJ1-6, is DTGVSQNPRHKITKRGQNVTFRCDPISEHNRLYWYRQTLGQGPEFLTYFQNEAQLEKSRLLSDRFSAERPKGSFSTLEIQRTEQGDSAMYLCASSPTGTGDSPLHFGNGTRLTVT.

The rearrangement joins TRBV2 to TRBJ1-2; D not resolved. The CDR3 length is 13 residues. Germline loops: CDR1 SNHLY, CDR2 FYNNEI. The V gene lost 11 bases and the J gene lost 5 bases, with 18 bases spanning the gap. CDR3 sequence (DNA): TGTGCCGGCGCCCCCGGTGGAGGTTATGGCTACACCTTC. Translated, it gives CAGAPGGGYGYTF.

The gene calls are TRBV28 and TRBJ2-3; D uncertain. The CDR3 is 16 residues long. Germline CDR1 reads MDHEN; CDR2 reads SYDVKM. V lost 5 bases, J lost 6 bases, and 21 bases lay in between. CDR3: CASSMSQSDFPDTQYF. The CDR3 DNA follows: TGTGCCAGCAGTATGTCTCAGAGCGACTTCCCTGATACGCAGTATTTT.

The genes are TRBV5-1 and TRBJ2-1, with 14 bases lining up with TRBD2. The germline V gene has CDR1 SGHRS and CDR2 YFSETQ. The V segment lost 4 bases and the J segment 7 bases; nucleotides outside the gene matches: 13. The CDR3 loop spans 18 amino acids. DNA for the CDR3: TGCGCCAGCAGCCCGGGACTAGCGGGAGAGAGGAGAGGTAATGAGCAGTTCTTC. Amino acid sequence: CASSPGLAGERRGNEQFF.

About this clone itself: At one boundary the junction diverges from the germline segment, which might be a read error. The chain recombines TRBV7-7 with TRBJ2-1; 8 bases line up with TRBD2. The CDR3 covers 14 residues. CDR1 is SSHAT and CDR2 is FNYEAQ in the germline V gene (reference sequence). The CDR3 DNA reads as TGTGCTAGCAGCGCTAGCGGGTCGTACAATGAGCAGTTCTTC. Translation: CASSASGSYNEQFF.

V usage is TRBV9 and J usage is TRBJ2-1; D perhaps matches TRBD2 (7 bases). This CDR3 comprises 15 residues. The germline gives CDR1 SGDLS, CDR2 YYNGEE. V gave up 7 bases and J gave up 8 bases, with 22 bases separating them. The CDR3 nucleotides read TGTGCCAGCGGTGGACCGGCGGGAGCAGGGGATGAGCAGTTCTTC. Encoded protein: CASGGPAGAGDEQFF.

The genes are TRBV28 and TRBJ1-1; TRBD1 matches at 7 bases. The germline V gene has CDR1 MDHEN and CDR2 SYDVKM. The CDR3 is 15 residues long. The J segment lost 4 bases and the V segment lost 8 bases, leaving 13 bases of the junction unmatched. The CDR3 nucleotides read TGTGCCAGCTACCGGGCGGGGCAGGGGGGCACTGAAGCTTTCTTT. This translates into CASYRAGQGGTEAFF.

This clone was recorded a few times. The genes are TRBV29-1 and TRBJ1-4, with TRBD1 matching 7 bases. CDR1 and CDR2 (germline): SQVTM, ANQGSEA. With V trimmed by 6 bases and J by 13 bases, 8 bases remained unmatched. This CDR3 is built from 11 residues. CDR3 in amino acids: CSVGDRERLFF. The CDR3 DNA reads as TGCAGCGTCGGAGACAGGGAGAGACTGTTTTTT.

The V and J genes are TRBV5-1 and TRBJ2-5; 13 bases agree with TRBD2. The CDR3 totals 15 residues. The J segment lost 2 bases and the V segment lost 5 bases, leaving 3 bases of the junction unmatched. CDR1 SGHRS and CDR2 YFSETQ come from the germline V gene. CDR3 amino acids: CASRLAGGQQETQYF. Here the CDR3 DNA reads TGCGCCAGCAGACTAGCGGGGGGGCAGCAAGAGACCCAGTACTTC.

This clone was found once. V is TRBV10-3 and J is TRBJ1-2; D is undetermined. Trimming removed 4 bases at V and 2 bases at J, with 11 bases between. There are 14 residues in the CDR3. Germline-derived CDR1 and CDR2 are ENHRY and SYGVKD. As DNA, the CDR3 is TGTGCCATCAGTGGAAGTCCAGGAAACTATGGCTACACCTTC. Protein sequence: CAISGSPGNYGYTF.

The chain employs TRBV5-1 and TRBJ2-2; 10 bases fit TRBD2. Germline CDR1 SGHRS, CDR2 YFSETQ. This CDR3 has 18 residues. Trimming at V came to 0 bases and at J to 4 bases, leaving 9 bases not matched to a gene. This chain's CDR3 is CASSLAPAGGPSTGELFF. In nucleotides, the CDR3 is TGCGCCAGCAGCTTGGCCCCAGCGGGGGGGCCGAGCACCGGGGAGCTGTTTTTT.

This clone was seen a handful of times. DNA of the CDR3: TGTGCCAGCAGCCCTGGGACAGGGACCTATGGCTACACCTTC. Translation gives CASSPGTGTYGYTF. J is TRBJ1-2 and V is TRBV5-6; 9 nucleotides line up with TRBD1. Germline CDR1 and CDR2: SGHDT and YYEEEE. The J segment lost 4 bases and the V segment lost 4 bases, leaving 5 bases of the junction unmatched. This CDR3 region has 14 residues.

This sequence joins TRBV19 and TRBJ1-2; perhaps TRBD1 as D (5 bases). The CDR3 contains 13 residues. Deletions cut 6 bases from V and 2 bases from J, with 10 bases between. Per the germline V gene, CDR1 is LNHDA and CDR2 is SQIVND (reference sequence). CDR3 DNA sequence: TGTGCCAGTAGCTCCGACAGCAACTATGGCTACACCTTC. It specifies CASSSDSNYGYTF. Full variable domain (remainder filled in from reference TRBV19 and TRBJ1-2): DGGITQSPKYLFRKEGQNVTLSCEQNLNHDAMYWYRQDPGQGLRLIYYSQIVNDFQKGDIAEGYSVSREKKESFPLTVTSAQKNPTAFYLCASSSDSNYGYTFGSGTRLTVV.

This chain connects TRBV5-1 to TRBJ1-3; D gene uncertain. The CDR3 loop spans 17 amino acids. V dropped 0 bases and J dropped 0 bases, with 13 bases sitting between them. Germline V gives CDR1 SGHRS, CDR2 YFSETQ. The CDR3 DNA is TGCGCCAGCAGCTTGGGTGCGGTAAGGAGCTCTGGAAACACCATATATTTT. Protein product: CASSLGAVRSSGNTIYF. The full variable domain, in which reference TRBV5-1 and TRBJ1-3 provide the parts outside the CDR3, is KAGVTQTPRYLIKTRGQQVTLSCSPISGHRSVSWYQQTPGQGLQFLFEYFSETQRNKGNFPGRFSGRQFSNSRSEMNVSTLELGDSALYLCASSLGAVRSSGNTIYFGEGSWLTVV.

The chain couples TRBV15 to TRBJ1-4, with TRBD1 identical over 9 bases. Per germline, CDR1 LNHNV and CDR2 YYDKDF (reference sequence). This CDR3 contains 16 residues. After removal of 0 bases from V and 10 bases from J, the junction contained 9 bases not matched to a gene. The CDR3 protein is CATSRDTGTGNLKLFF. CDR3 nucleotide sequence: TGTGCCACCAGCAGAGATACCGGGACAGGGAATTTAAAACTGTTTTTT.

This clone was seen more than once but under ten times. This sequence joins TRBV14 and TRBJ1-1, with D possibly matching TRBD1 (5 bases). Germline CDR1 SGHDN, CDR2 FVKESK. The germline V and J ends were trimmed by 0 bases and 7 bases, with 9 bases remaining between them. The CDR3 loop spans 13 amino acids. CDR3 in DNA: TGTGCCAGCAGCCAAGATATAGACAGTGAAGCTTTCTTT. Translating gives CASSQDIDSEAFF. Drawing the rest from reference TRBV14 and TRBJ1-1, the complete variable domain is EAGVTQFPSHSVIEKGQTVTLRCDPISGHDNLYWYRRVMGKEIKFLLHFVKESKQDESGMPNNRFLAERTGGTYSTLKVQPAELEDSGVYFCASSQDIDSEAFFGQGTRLTVV.

This rearrangement joins TRBV5-1 to TRBJ2-5, with 8 bases matching TRBD1. CDR1 and CDR2 from the germline V gene are SGHRS and YFSETQ. Trimming at V came to 0 bases and at J to 5 bases, leaving 9 bases not matched to a gene. This CDR3 is built from 16 residues. For the CDR3, the DNA is TGCGCCAGCAGCTTGGGACAGGGGATAATATGGGAGACCCAGTACTTC. Protein: CASSLGQGIIWETQYF.

The chain combines TRBV29-1 with TRBJ2-1; D is possibly TRBD2 (6 bases). Germline V gene lookup returns CDR1 SQVTM and CDR2 ANQGSEA. Deletions cut 4 bases from V and 9 bases from J, with 16 bases between. CDR3 length: 13 residues. DNA of the CDR3: TGCAGCGTTGGAGCGACTAGTGACGCTGAGCAGTTCTTC. This encodes CSVGATSDAEQFF.

The DNA for the CDR3 is TGTGCCTGGAGTATCCTCAGGACTAGCGGGGGAAAGTACAATGAGCAGTTCTTC. This sequence encodes CAWSILRTSGGKYNEQFF. The chain couples TRBV30 to TRBJ2-1; 13 nucleotides align to TRBD2. J gave up 4 bases and V 2 bases, and 11 bases lay outside the gene matches. The CDR3 extends over 18 amino acids. Germline values: CDR1 GTSNPN, CDR2 SVGIG (reference sequence).

V and J are TRBV27 and TRBJ2-3; 12 bases are a match to TRBD2. V lost 6 bases to trimming and J lost 2 bases; unmatched junction nucleotides: 6. The germline gives CDR1 MNHEY, CDR2 SMNVEV (reference sequence). The CDR3 extends over 16 amino acids. The CDR3 DNA sequence: TGTGCCAGCAGATTACTAGCGGGAGGAATCACAGATACGCAGTATTTT. Its translation: CASRLLAGGITDTQYF.